The text below deals with one T cell receptor (beta chain). This entry comes from a study of blood T cell repertoires in COVID-19. Study overall: The origin of the acute and convalescent COVID-19 samples was the United States, Italy and Spain. The analysed material was cDNA or gDNA that came from T cells, B-cell-depleted T cells, or PBMCs.

Authors' data handling: Amplifying reference gene primers gave estimates of nucleated cell counts. Here immunoSEQ multiplex PCR was the method, and the copy in TCRdb shows in-frame clones only, minus some. D and trimming were read from the DNA, whereas the V and J calls and clone size are those reported in that table. The sample carries some 110,000 clones, less than 85% recorded once. The germline V gene encodes CDR1 SGDLS and CDR2 YYNGEE. Trimming stripped 4 bases from V and 4 bases from J, with 11 bases between. The CDR3 is made up of 13 amino acids. The material sequenced was peripheral blood. This clonotype was obtained from a man between 50 and 59 years old with acute or convalescent COVID-19. The chain joins TRBV9 to TRBJ1-2; weak D call: TRBD1 (6 bases). The DNA for the CDR3 is TGTGCCAGCAGCCCCACAGGGCTCTATGGCTACACCTTC. This translates into CASSPTGLYGYTF.